Described below is a single T cell receptor beta chain sequence and its context. The data derive from a study of T cell responses to AZD1222 COVID-19 vaccine. The protocol was immunoSEQ multiplex PCR, while the TCRdb copy is restricted to in-frame clones and leaves out a portion. Here the sample spans approximately 64,000 clones, about four fifths being singletons. The CDR3 covers 14 residues. Germline-derived CDR1 and CDR2 are SGHRS and YFSETQ. With 0 bases removed from V and 6 bases from J, the gap between germline ends came to 10 bases. The sequences come from peripheral blood, collected on day 0 of AZD1222 vaccination. The sequence came from an adult in good health. The rearrangement links TRBV5-1 to TRBJ2-1; no clear D gene. CDR3 loop: CASSLALSVNEQFF. The CDR3 region has the DNA TGCGCCAGCAGCTTGGCCCTCTCAGTCAATGAGCAGTTCTTC.